The rows below give T cell receptor beta chains drawn from one sample of a study of blood T cell repertoires in COVID-19. Repertoires were generated with immunoSEQ multiplex PCR, while TCRdb's copy carries only in-frame clones and drops some. The sample carries about 50,000 clones, roughly 83% recorded once. The material sequenced was peripheral blood. These receptors were collected from a woman in her fifties or sixties with acute or convalescent COVID-19. CDR3s include the opening cysteine and the closing phenylalanine or tryptophan. Fields, in order: CDR3 length, V gene, clone size, D gene, J gene, CDR3 DNA, CDR3 protein. D genes are given only for firm matches. Expanded clones get a size class; other rows say once, few or many, or leave the size out.

>16|TRBV7-9|NA|NA|TRBJ1-6
TGTGCCAGCAGTTACTCAAAGGGGTGGGGCAATTCACCCCTCCACTTT
CASSYSKGWGNSPLHF
>14|TRBV5-6|NA|NA|TRBJ1-2
TGTGCCAGCAGCCCGGATAGGGGCGCCTATGGCTACACCTTC
CASSPDRGAYGYTF
>14|TRBV14|NA|NA|TRBJ2-2
TGTGCCAGCAGCCAACAGGGGCCCACCGGGGAGCTGTTTTTT
CASSQQGPTGELFF
>13|TRBV2|NA|NA|TRBJ1-1
TGTGCCAGCAGTGACAGGTCGAACACTGAAGCTTTCTTT
CASSDRSNTEAFF
>13|TRBV20-1|few|NA|TRBJ2-3
TGCAGTGCTAGTCCTGAAACACACGATACGCAGTATTTT
CSASPETHDTQYF
>16|TRBV27|few|TRBD1|TRBJ1-4
TGTGCCAGCAGTCCCCGACAGGGCCCAGCTAATGAAAAACTGTTTTTT
CASSPRQGPANEKLFF
>14|TRBV2|NA|NA|TRBJ1-5
TGTGCCAGCAGTATTTTACAGGGTCATCAGCCCCAGCATTTT
CASSILQGHQPQHF
>14|TRBV30|NA|TRBD1|TRBJ1-6
TGTGCCTGCATACAGGGGGCAGATAATTCACCCCTCCACTTT
CACIQGADNSPLHF
>14|TRBV9|NA|NA|TRBJ1-1
TGTGCCAGCAGCGTAGTAGGGGGGAACACTGAAGCTTTCTTT
CASSVVGGNTEAFF
>14|TRBV14|NA|NA|TRBJ1-1
TGTGCCAGCAGCCAGTACCGGGAGAACACTGAAGCTTTCTTT
CASSQYRENTEAFF
>14|TRBV29-1|NA|TRBD2|TRBJ2-2
TGCAGCGTCAGTAGCGGGAGACCGGGCGGGGAGCTGTTTTTT
CSVSSGRPGGELFF
>16|TRBV5-1|NA|NA|TRBJ1-1
TGCGCCAGCAGCTTAACTCGGGTCCTTCCTAACACTGAAGCTTTCTTT
CASSLTRVLPNTEAFF
>13|TRBV20-1|NA|NA|TRBJ1-5
TGCAGTGCTAGTACAGGGAGCAATCAGCCCCAGCATTTT
CSASTGSNQPQHF
>16|TRBV6-5|NA|TRBD1|TRBJ2-7
TGTGCCAGCAGTTGGGGTAGGGGGACAGGGGCTGGCGAGCAGTACTTC
CASSWGRGTGAGEQYF
>13|TRBV29-1|NA|NA|TRBJ2-3
TGCAGCGTTGAAACAATAAAAGCAGATACGCAGTATTTT
CSVETIKADTQYF
>15|TRBV5-4|NA|TRBD2|TRBJ2-7
TGTGCCAGCAGCCGCGGGACTAGCGGGTCCTACGAGCAGTACTTC
CASSRGTSGSYEQYF
>15|TRBV2|NA|NA|TRBJ2-1
TGTGCCAGCGTTTGGGCCCTTAGCTCCTACAATGAGCAGTTCTTC
CASVWALSSYNEQFF
>13|TRBV9|NA|NA|TRBJ1-1
TGTGCCAGCAGCGTTGGACCCGAGGGTGAAGCTTTCTTT
CASSVGPEGEAFF
>14|TRBV7-9|once|TRBD2|TRBJ2-7
TGTGCCAGCAGCTCGACTAGCGGGATCGACGAGCAGTACTTC
CASSSTSGIDEQYF
>15|TRBV6-5|NA|TRBD2|TRBJ2-3
TGTGCCAGCAGTACCGCTAGCGGGGGTCGGGATACGCAGTATTTT
CASSTASGGRDTQYF
>15|TRBV15|NA|TRBD1|TRBJ2-1
TGTGCCACCAGCAAGGGACAGGGGCACTACAATGAGCAGTTCTTC
CATSKGQGHYNEQFF
>14|TRBV28|NA|NA|TRBJ1-1
TGTGCCACCGGGGGGGGGCTGAGGGGAACTGAAGCTTTCTTT
CATGGGLRGTEAFF
>16|TRBV18|NA|TRBD2|TRBJ2-1
TGTGCCAGCTCACCCCAACTAGCGGGGGCTGATAGTGAGCAGTTCTTC
CASSPQLAGADSEQFF
>16|TRBV11-2|NA|TRBD1|TRBJ2-7
TGTGCCAGCAGCTGGCAGGGGACAGGGGGAACTAGCGAGCAGTACTTC
CASSWQGTGGTSEQYF
>21|TRBV23-1|NA|TRBD1|TRBJ2-2
TGCGCCAGCAGTCATCTCCGCCGGGACAGGGGGCATTTAATCCCGACCGGGGAGCTGTTTTTT
CASSHLRRDRGHLIPTGELFF
>12|TRBV10-3|few|NA|TRBJ1-2
TGTGCCATCAGTGACAGGGACTATGGCTACACCTTC
CAISDRDYGYTF
>16|TRBV28|NA|TRBD1|TRBJ1-6
TGTGCCAGCAGTTTATCCGGGACAGCCCTAAATTCACCCCTCCACTTT
CASSLSGTALNSPLHF
>15|TRBV9|NA|NA|TRBJ1-2
TGTGCCAGCAGCGTGACTACCGGTAGACGGTCCGGCTACACCTTC
CASSVTTGRRSGYTF
>15|TRBV7-2|NA|TRBD1|TRBJ2-7
TGTGCCAGCAGCTTAGCTCCGCAGGGGGCCTACGAGCAGTACTTC
CASSLAPQGAYEQYF
>15|TRBV5-1|NA|TRBD2|TRBJ2-1
TGCGCCAGCAGCTTGAGCGGGGATAACTACAATGAGCAGTTCTTC
CASSLSGDNYNEQFF
>12|TRBV10-2|NA|TRBD1|TRBJ1-1
TGCGCCACCAGGGACAGGGTCACTGAAGCTTTCTTT
CATRDRVTEAFF
>14|TRBV18|NA|NA|TRBJ2-7
TGTGCCAGCTCACCATCAAACCTACCCTACGAGCAGTACTTC
CASSPSNLPYEQYF
>18|TRBV7-2|NA|TRBD1|TRBJ2-5
TGTGCCAGCAGCTCGATCATAAACAGGGGGCGTGGTGGGGAGACCCAGTACTTC
CASSSIINRGRGGETQYF
>14|TRBV11-3|NA|TRBD1|TRBJ2-7
TGTGCCAGCAGCTTAGAGACAGGGAGCTACGAGCAGTACTTC
CASSLETGSYEQYF
>15|TRBV21-1|NA|NA|TRBJ1-3
TGTGCCAGCAGCAAGCCTAGCGGGAAGGGAAACACCATATATTTT
CASSKPSGKGNTIYF
>15|TRBV18|NA|NA|TRBJ1-6
TGTGCCAGCTCACCGAGCCCGGGAACGAATTCACCCCTCCACTTT
CASSPSPGTNSPLHF
>12|TRBV27|NA|TRBD1|TRBJ1-1
TGTGCCACCCGAGGACAGGCTACTGAAGCTTTCTTT
CATRGQATEAFF
>17|TRBV5-5|NA|TRBD2|TRBJ2-1
TGTGCCAGCAGCCCTCGCGGCGTAGCGGGGGTTGGTAATGAGCAGTTCTTC
CASSPRGVAGVGNEQFF
>14|TRBV19|NA|NA|TRBJ1-2
TGTGCCAGTAGAGACCCACAGGTCCACTATGGCTACACCTTC
CASRDPQVHYGYTF
>14|TRBV2|NA|NA|TRBJ1-3
TGTGCCAGCAGTGAGGTAGTCGCTGGAAACACCATATATTTT
CASSEVVAGNTIYF
>13|TRBV5-4|NA|TRBD1|TRBJ1-2
TGTGCCAGCAGCATGGGACAGGGGGATGGCTACACCTTC
CASSMGQGDGYTF
>16|TRBV4-1|NA|TRBD2|TRBJ2-1
TGCGCCAGCAGCCACCAACTAGCGAGGTCCTACAATGAGCAGTTCTTC
CASSHQLARSYNEQFF
>15|TRBV27|NA|NA|TRBJ1-1
TGCGCCAGCAGTTGGACTCCGGGACATACCACTGAAGCTTTCTTT
CASSWTPGHTTEAFF
>15|TRBV6-5|NA|NA|TRBJ1-5
TGTGCCAGCAGCGGACACACGAACGGCAATCAGCCCCAGCATTTT
CASSGHTNGNQPQHF
>15|TRBV5-1|NA|NA|TRBJ2-7
TGCGCCAGCAGCTTGGAAGGCAGGGGAAGTGGCGAGCAGTACTTC
CASSLEGRGSGEQYF
>13|TRBV10-2|NA|NA|TRBJ2-1
TGCGCCACCCGGGGTTCAGCAAGCAATGAGCAGTTCTTC
CATRGSASNEQFF
>15|TRBV6-5|few|NA|TRBJ1-2
TGTGCCAGCACCACCTCCACTCGGACACCTTATGGCTACACCTTC
CASTTSTRTPYGYTF
>17|TRBV5-1|NA|TRBD2|TRBJ2-1
TGCGCCACCCAAACAGCGGGGGGTTTTCGGTCCTACAATGAGCAGTTCTTC
CATQTAGGFRSYNEQFF
>15|TRBV19|NA|TRBD1|TRBJ1-2
TGTGCCAGTAGCGTCGACAGGGGGCTATCCTATGGCTACACCTTC
CASSVDRGLSYGYTF
>17|TRBV4-2|NA|TRBD2|TRBJ2-3
TGTGCCAGCAGCCAAGACCCGGGACTAGCGGGAGGAGATACGCAGTATTTT
CASSQDPGLAGGDTQYF
>15|TRBV3-1/TRBV3-2|few|TRBD1|TRBJ2-3
TGTGCCAGCGCCCAAACCGGGACAGAGACAGATACGCAGTATTTT
CASAQTGTETDTQYF
>13|TRBV6-5|NA|TRBD1|TRBJ2-3
TGTGCCACCGGGACAGTGGCTACAGATACGCAGTATTTT
CATGTVATDTQYF
>17|TRBV6-1|NA|TRBD2|TRBJ2-7
TGTGCCAGCAGTGAAGGAGCGGGCGGGGGGGCTTTCGACGAGCAGTACTTC
CASSEGAGGGAFDEQYF
>13|TRBV6-5|NA|NA|TRBJ1-2
TGTGCCAGCAGTCGAGACAGGTTCTATGGCTACACCTTC
CASSRDRFYGYTF
>14|TRBV18|NA|TRBD2|TRBJ2-7
TGTGCCAGCTCATCGGGAGGTCCGAACTACGAGCAGTACTTC
CASSSGGPNYEQYF
>15|TRBV29-1|once|TRBD1|TRBJ1-1
TGCAGCGCGAAAGGACGACAGGGGCGGGTGACTGAAGCTTTCTTT
CSAKGRQGRVTEAFF
>14|TRBV5-1|NA|NA|TRBJ2-1
TGCGCCAGCAGCTTGAGTAGCGCGAACAATGAGCAGTTCTTC
CASSLSSANNEQFF